This entry is about one T cell receptor (beta chain). Profiling relied on immunoSEQ multiplex PCR, and the TCRdb table lists in-frame clones only, not all of them. The sample comprises around 71,000 clones, 80% of which are singletons, and more than 13% rests with the top ten. The source of the sample is a study of T cell responses to AZD1222 COVID-19 vaccine. The specimen comprised peripheral blood, sampled 28 days after the second AZD1222 dose. This clonotype was obtained from an adult who received the AZD1222 COVID-19 vaccine.

The CDR3 coding sequence is TGTGCCAGCAGGGCAGGACAGGGCAAAAACATTCAGTACTTC. It encodes CASRAGQGKNIQYF. The chain has TRBV7-9 and TRBJ2-4, with TRBD1 identical over 8 bases. The CDR3 is 14 residues long. From germline, CDR1 is SEHNR and CDR2 FQNEAQ (reference sequence). The V segment lost 6 bases and the J segment 3 bases; nucleotides outside the gene matches: 4.